Following are 26 T cell receptor beta chains from one sample sequenced in a study of Ad26.COV2.S vaccination and SARS-CoV-2 variants. TCRdb's table, derived via immunoSEQ multiplex PCR, lists solely in-frame clones and lacks some. The table has about 320,000 clones, 70% to 90% seen once. Treatment reported: 19 received Ad26.COV2.S at low or high dose, single or two shots; about 5 received placebo; per-sample allocation not given. Samples were taken on day 63 after the first vaccine or placebo injection. The sequencing here drew on peripheral blood, taken in a trial of Ad26.COV2.S vaccine versus placebo. The origin of the receptors is a person aged 18-65 years who received the Ad26.COV2.S COVID-19 vaccine or a placebo.

Worth noting for this clone: The same CDR3 also results from other DNA sequences found in this sample. The genes are TRBV12-5 and TRBJ1-2; D gene ambiguous. V was trimmed by 2 bases and J by 0 bases, leaving 1 base between them. The CDR3 totals 12 residues. Germline loops: CDR1 LGHNT, CDR2 FRNRAP. Written as DNA, the CDR3 is TGTGCTAGTGGTTTGTCTAACTATGGCTACACCTTC. This codes for CASGLSNYGYTF.

V gene TRBV3-1 (or the pseudogene TRBV3-2) combines with J gene TRBJ1-2; weak D call: TRBD1 (6 bases). Trimming took off 1 base at V and 4 bases at J, with 7 bases between the two ends. Germline values: CDR1 LGHDT, CDR2 YNNKEL (reference sequence). The CDR3 consists of 13 residues. CDR3 in amino acids: CASSQGTAYGYTF. CDR3 nucleotides: TGTGCCAGCAGCCAAGGGACAGCCTATGGCTACACCTTC.

The chain uses TRBV3-1 (or the pseudogene TRBV3-2) and TRBJ2-3, with a weak D call TRBD1 (6 bases). V lost 4 bases to trimming and J lost 2 bases, with 13 bases between them. CDR1 and CDR2 (germline): LGHDT, YNNKEL (reference sequence). This CDR3 contains 15 residues. The CDR3 coding sequence is TGTGCCAGCAGCCGCACTGGACAGCCCACAGATACGCAGTATTTT. It codes for CASSRTGQPTDTQYF.

V usage is TRBV7-9 and J usage is TRBJ2-7; D not certain. The CDR3 has 16 residues. The V end was cut by 3 bases, the J end by 0 bases, with 15 bases between. Germline V gene data show CDR1 as SEHNR and CDR2 as FQNEAQ (reference sequence). CDR3 bases: TGTGCCAGCAGCTTGATTTTCTCGGAGCGCTCCTACGAGCAGTACTTC. Encoded protein: CASSLIFSERSYEQYF.

This chain uses TRBV5-1 with TRBJ2-7; 11 nucleotides align to TRBD1. The V segment lost 2 bases and the J segment 2 bases; nucleotides outside the gene matches: 18. There are 20 residues in the CDR3. Germline V gene sequence: CDR1 SGHRS, CDR2 YFSETQ. The CDR3: CASSLAYLTDRGQKPYEQYF. As DNA, the CDR3 is TGCGCCAGCAGCTTAGCTTATCTAACGGACAGGGGGCAAAAACCCTACGAGCAGTACTTC.

J is TRBJ1-5 and V is TRBV3-1 (or the pseudogene TRBV3-2); a possible D gene is TRBD1 (5 bases). The CDR3 has 14 amino acids. Trimming removed 5 bases from V and 1 base from J, with 9 bases in between. Germline assignment: CDR1 LGHDT and CDR2 YNNKEL (reference sequence). Written as DNA, the CDR3 is TGTGCCAGCAGCAGGGGAGGGAGCAATCAGCCCCAGCATTTT. Translation: CASSRGGSNQPQHF.

V and J are TRBV28 and TRBJ1-5; D uncertain. V lost 7 bases and J lost 0, with 7 bases in between. Germline V gene lookup returns CDR1 MDHEN and CDR2 SYDVKM. There are 13 residues in the CDR3. This CDR3 reads CASMLSSNQPQHF. CDR3 DNA: TGTGCCAGCATGTTAAGTAGCAATCAGCCCCAGCATTTT. The complete variable domain, with remaining parts taken from reference TRBV28 and TRBJ1-5, reads DVKVTQSSRYLVKRTGEKVFLECVQDMDHENMFWYRQDPGLGLRLIYFSYDVKMKEKGDIPEGYSVSREKKERFSLILESASTNQTSMYLCASMLSSNQPQHFGDGTRLSIL.

The V call is TRBV28, the J call TRBJ2-4, with unresolved D. The germline V gene encodes CDR1 MDHEN and CDR2 SYDVKM. The CDR3 has 11 residues. Trimming pared 10 bases from V and 6 bases from J, leaving 10 bases between. The CDR3 sequence is CATRTGNIQYF. The CDR3 bases are TGTGCCACCCGGACGGGAAACATTCAGTACTTC.

The rearrangement joins TRBV5-1 to TRBJ2-3, with TRBD2 matching 8 bases. The CDR3 totals 15 residues. V lost 2 bases to trimming and J lost 4 bases; unmatched junction nucleotides: 6. The V gene's germline CDR1 is SGHRS and CDR2 YFSETQ. CDR3 DNA sequence: TGCGCCAGCAGCTTTGACGGGGGGGCCCCAGATACGCAGTATTTT. It translates to CASSFDGGAPDTQYF.

This chain joins TRBV11-3 and TRBJ1-5; TRBD1 matches 8 bases. CDR3 size: 17 residues. Germline V lookup: CDR1 SGHNT, CDR2 YENEEA. The V gene end was trimmed by 10 bases and the J gene end by 2 bases; junction bases not matched to a gene: 16. DNA of the CDR3: TGTGCCAACCCGGACAGGGACCGTTCTTTGTGCAATCAGCCCCAGCATTTT. This sequence encodes CANPDRDRSLCNQPQHF.

J is TRBJ2-3 and V is TRBV7-2, with 14 positions matching TRBD2. The CDR3 is 19 amino acids. Germline V gene data show CDR1 as SGHTA and CDR2 as FQGNSA. J lost 2 bases, V lost 1 base, and 8 bases had no gene match. This CDR3 is CASSLGGGTSGGPTDTQYF. CDR3 coding DNA: TGTGCCAGCAGCTTAGGAGGGGGGACTAGCGGGGGCCCCACAGATACGCAGTATTTT.

The CDR3: CASSREKLFF. DNA for the CDR3: TGTGCCAGCAGCCGTGAAAAACTGTTTTTT. The V gene is TRBV6-7, the J gene TRBJ1-4, with D uncertain. TRBV6-7 is reported as an ORF; its role is uncertain. The length of the CDR3 is 10 residues. V dropped 6 bases and J dropped 7 bases, with 3 bases sitting between them.

A few counts support this clone. The gene calls are TRBV9 and TRBJ1-3; D gene unclear. Trimming stripped 4 bases from V and 1 base from J, with 6 bases between. Germline CDR1 reads SGDLS; CDR2 reads YYNGEE. The CDR3 sequence is 13 residues long. Here the CDR3 reads CASSRRSGNTIYF. The CDR3 DNA follows: TGTGCCAGCAGCCGGAGATCTGGAAACACCATATATTTT.

The V call is TRBV5-6, the J call TRBJ2-7; D is unresolved. The ends were cut back, 0 bases at V and 6 bases at J, with 10 bases in the middle. The length of the CDR3 is 13 residues. CDR1 is SGHDT, CDR2 YYEEEE, per germline. CDR3 residues: CASSLAPPGEQYF. CDR3 coding DNA: TGTGCCAGCAGCTTGGCCCCACCCGGCGAGCAGTACTTC.

The V call is TRBV7-8, the J call TRBJ1-3; D is uncertain. Germline V gives CDR1 SGHVS, CDR2 FQNEAQ. Trimming left V 1 base short and J 0 bases short, with 7 bases between. This CDR3 comprises 15 residues. The CDR3 bases are TGTGCCAGCAGCTTAGAAGGGCTCTCTGGAAACACCATATATTTT. Translated: CASSLEGLSGNTIYF.

V is TRBV29-1 and J is TRBJ1-4, with D maybe TRBD1 (6 bases). The germline V and J ends were trimmed by 5 bases and 7 bases, with 14 bases remaining between them. Germline V gene sequence: CDR1 SQVTM, CDR2 ANQGSEA. The CDR3 sequence is 13 residues long. The CDR3 protein is CSVYTGTGEKLFF. The CDR3 DNA sequence: TGCAGCGTTTATACAGGGACTGGTGAAAAACTGTTTTTT.

The chain couples TRBV6-1 to TRBJ1-2; weak D call: TRBD1 (6 bases). The germline V and J ends were trimmed by 3 bases and 3 bases, with 29 bases remaining between them. The CDR3 totals 20 residues. The germline V gene encodes CDR1 MNHNS and CDR2 SASEGT. CDR3: CASSDTIRDTKRGFHYGYTF. The DNA of the CDR3 is TGTGCCAGCAGTGATACCATCCGGGACACAAAACGGGGCTTTCACTATGGCTACACCTTC.

In this sample, this clone turned up many times. CDR3 loop: CASTRTGPVNEQYF. The CDR3 bases are TGTGCCAGCACCCGGACAGGGCCCGTCAACGAGCAGTACTTC. This chain joins TRBV28 and TRBJ2-7; the match to TRBD1 covers 8 bases. The J segment lost 5 bases and the V segment lost 7 bases, leaving 10 bases of the junction unmatched. Germline V gene data show CDR1 as MDHEN and CDR2 as SYDVKM. This CDR3 comprises 14 residues. The variable domain in full, with the rest retrieved from reference TRBV28 and TRBJ2-7, is DVKVTQSSRYLVKRTGEKVFLECVQDMDHENMFWYRQDPGLGLRLIYFSYDVKMKEKGDIPEGYSVSREKKERFSLILESASTNQTSMYLCASTRTGPVNEQYFGPGTRLTVT.

The chain links TRBV5-1 to TRBJ2-5, with 9 bases identical to TRBD2. There are 15 residues in the CDR3. CDR1 is SGHRS and CDR2 is YFSETQ in the germline V gene. V was clipped by 4 bases and J by 5 bases; unmatched bases: 9. In DNA, the CDR3 is TGCGCCAGCAGCCGCGGGCGGGGGGGCCCTGAGACCCAGTACTTC. Translated, it gives CASSRGRGGPETQYF.

V usage is TRBV21-1 and J usage is TRBJ1-4. TRBV21-1 is termed a pseudogene. The CDR3 runs to 15 residues. The CDR3 region has the DNA TGTGCAAGCAGGGTTGACCCGATTGGCGAAGAAAAACTGTTTTTT. Protein sequence: CASRVDPIGEEKLFF.

The chain uses TRBV6-6 and TRBJ2-2; perhaps TRBD1 as D (6 bases). The CDR3 has 16 residues. V shed 5 bases and J shed 2 bases, with 15 bases lying between them. From germline, CDR1 is MNHNY and CDR2 SVGAGI (reference sequence). CDR3 bases: TGTGCCAGCAGTCGGGGACGGACAGCTAACACCGGGGAGCTGTTTTTT. It yields the protein CASSRGRTANTGELFF.

The chain has TRBV14 and TRBJ2-2; a weak D match, TRBD1 (6 bases). The CDR3 is 18 residues long. The V gene's germline CDR1 is SGHDN and CDR2 FVKESK. V lost 0 bases and J 0 bases, leaving 14 bases between the germline ends. The DNA for the CDR3 is TGTGCCAGCAGCCAAGATTTACTCGGGACACCGAACACCGGGGAGCTGTTTTTT. Amino acid sequence: CASSQDLLGTPNTGELFF.

This rearrangement joins TRBV5-1 to TRBJ1-4; D unclear. V was cut by 1 base and J by 0 bases, with 7 bases left in between. Germline V gene lookup returns CDR1 SGHRS and CDR2 YFSETQ. The CDR3 loop spans 15 amino acids. Here the CDR3 DNA reads TGCGCCAGCAGCTTGTCCAGACCAACTAATGAAAAACTGTTTTTT. Protein sequence: CASSLSRPTNEKLFF.

This clone appeared a single time. The genes are TRBV2 and TRBJ1-6, with D possibly TRBD1 on 6 matching bases. CDR1 SNHLY and CDR2 FYNNEI come from the germline V gene. V was shortened by 6 bases and J by 0 bases, with 9 bases between the two germline ends. The CDR3 extends over 15 amino acids. The CDR3 coding sequence is TGTGCCAGCAGCGTGGACAGCTCCTATAATTCACCCCTCCACTTT. This gives the protein CASSVDSSYNSPLHF.

The chain uses TRBV30 and TRBJ2-3; possible D gene TRBD2, 5 bases. From germline, CDR1 is GTSNPN and CDR2 SVGIG (reference sequence). The CDR3 totals 13 residues. The V end was cut by 5 bases, the J end by 2 bases, with 11 bases between. The CDR3 loop reads CAWAGEYTDTQYF. In DNA, the CDR3 is TGTGCCTGGGCGGGTGAATACACAGATACGCAGTATTTT. The whole variable domain, filled in from reference TRBV30 and TRBJ2-3, reads SQTIHQWPATLVQPVGSPLSLECTVEGTSNPNLYWYRQAAGRGLQLLFYSVGIGQISSEVPQNLSASRPQDRQFILSSKKLLLSDSGFYLCAWAGEYTDTQYFGPGTRLTVL.

This clone appeared once. The chain uses TRBV10-3 and TRBJ2-2; D remains ambiguous. Trimming left V 0 bases short and J 7 bases short, with 12 bases between. The germline V gene encodes CDR1 ENHRY and CDR2 SYGVKD. The CDR3 runs 15 residues. DNA of the CDR3: TGTGCCATCAGTGAGTCGTCCCCCAGGTACGGGGAGCTGTTTTTT. It encodes CAISESSPRYGELFF.